These T cell receptor beta chains were read from a single sample in a study of CD4+ T cells in melanoma. Repertoires were generated with immunoSEQ multiplex PCR, while TCRdb's copy carries only in-frame clones and drops some. This table holds 13,000 to 15,000 clones, less than 70% found once. The specimen was cells from a culture (not recorded whether cultured in vitro). These receptors came from a human donor with melanoma. Both conserved end residues are part of each CDR3. The D gene is left open where the match is weak. A row's size may be missing; if present it is once, few, many or a size class.

CDR3nt	CDR3aa	d_gene	v_gene	j_gene	abundance
TGTGCCAGCAGTGAGAGGGGCTATAATTCACCCCTCCACTTT	CASSERGYNSPLHF	-	TRBV6-1	TRBJ1-6	medium-sized
TGTGCCAGCAGTGCAACAGCTAACTATGGCTACACCTTC	CASSATANYGYTF	-	TRBV2	TRBJ1-2	once
TGTGCCAGCAGCCCTGCTTGGGACGGAAATTCACCCCTCCACTTT	CASSPAWDGNSPLHF	-	TRBV11-2	TRBJ1-6	-
TGCGCCAGCAGTCACGCCTCCAGATACGTGGGGGGAGAGACCCAGTACTTC	CASSHASRYVGGETQYF	-	TRBV23-1	TRBJ2-5	-
TGTGCCAGCAGTTACTCCGGGTCCATCTATGGCTACACCTTC	CASSYSGSIYGYTF	-	TRBV6-6	TRBJ1-2	few
TGTGCCAGCATGGGACAGCCGGGGCGCTATGGCTACACCTTC	CASMGQPGRYGYTF	TRBD1	TRBV2	TRBJ1-2	few
TGTGCCAGCATCCAGGACCCTGGGAGGACTGAAGCTTTCTTT	CASIQDPGRTEAFF	-	TRBV6-6	TRBJ1-1	-
TGTGCCAGCTCGCCAATGCGAGTAGGTAATGAAAAACTGTTTTTT	CASSPMRVGNEKLFF	-	TRBV18	TRBJ1-4	-
TGTGCCAGCAGCTTGGGAGAGATCGGGGAGCTGTTTTTT	CASSLGEIGELFF	-	TRBV5-4	TRBJ2-2	-
TGTGCCAGCAGTTTATTCTGGGCAGGGAAGAACACTGAAGCTTTCTTT	CASSLFWAGKNTEAFF	-	TRBV28	TRBJ1-1	-
TGTGCCAGCAGCTCCTCGGGACAGGGGGGAGAGACCCAGTACTTC	CASSSSGQGGETQYF	TRBD1	TRBV7-3	TRBJ2-5	-
TGTGCCAGCAGCTTGCTGTCTGGGGGGGCCGGGGAGCTGTTTTTT	CASSLLSGGAGELFF	TRBD2	TRBV5-4	TRBJ2-2	-
TGCGCCAGCGGGTCTGCGGGGAGCTATGGCTACACCTTC	CASGSAGSYGYTF	-	TRBV5-1	TRBJ1-2	-
TGTGCCAGTAGTGACTCCGGGACAGGGGGTCCGGAGACCCAGTACTTC	CASSDSGTGGPETQYF	TRBD1	TRBV19	TRBJ2-5	-
TGTGCCAGCAGCTTAAGCGGGACCTTCCCATTTCAGCCCCAGCATTTT	CASSLSGTFPFQPQHF	-	TRBV6-9	TRBJ1-5	-
TGTGCCATCAGTCTTCGGCCGGCCTCCTCGAGCTCTGGAAACACCATATATTTT	CAISLRPASSSSGNTIYF	-	TRBV10-3	TRBJ1-3	-
TGCGCCAGTGGAGAGACAGGGTCGACAGCTTTCTTT	CASGETGSTAFF	TRBD1	TRBV10-1	TRBJ1-1	few
TGTGCCAGCAGCGCCCACATACCGGGACAGGGCCCTCTTTATGGCTACACCTTC	CASSAHIPGQGPLYGYTF	TRBD1	TRBV9	TRBJ1-2	-
TGTGCCAGTACCAAAGACCCGCGCGGGAATTCACCCCTCCACTTT	CASTKDPRGNSPLHF	-	TRBV19	TRBJ1-6	-
TGCGCCAGCAGCTGGGGGCAGACCACCGGGGAGCTGTTTTTT	CASSWGQTTGELFF	-	TRBV4-1	TRBJ2-2	-
TGTGCCAGCAGTTACGATCCGGGGAGCTCTGTCTATGGCTACACCTTC	CASSYDPGSSVYGYTF	-	TRBV6-5	TRBJ1-2	-
TGTGCCAGCAGCTCTATCCCGACACAGCAGTACTTC	CASSSIPTQQYF	-	TRBV5-6	TRBJ2-7	-
TGTGCCAGCAGCCTGGGACAGAGTAAGGACTTC	CASSLGQSKDF	TRBD1	TRBV5-4	TRBJ2-4	-
TGTGCCAGCAGCGTGCAGGGAACTACGAACACCGGGGAGCTGTTTTTT	CASSVQGTTNTGELFF	-	TRBV9	TRBJ2-2	-
TGTGCCAGCAGCTCGGACGATTACACTGAAGCTTTCTTT	CASSSDDYTEAFF	-	TRBV5-4	TRBJ1-1	-